This T cell receptor beta chain was documented in a study of tumor-infiltrating lymphocytes in primary liver carcinoma. The overall study: Ranging in age from 30 to 69 years, the patients were men and women. In every tissue type, samples returned a similar yield of roughly 3.5 to 7.13 million productive TCRbeta reads.

Study observations and caveats: Lesser overlap characterized tumor-adjacent and tumor-blood pairs relative to tumor region pairs.

The authors took blood RNA from unsorted whole blood and also extracted germline DNA. The patients, who had chronic HBV infection, were treatment-naive (untreated). TCR beta cDNA was made from 400 to 600 ng total RNA with a constant-region primer. Libraries of TCR beta came from three nested multiplex PCR rounds with slightly modified ARM-PCR. The opening two PCR rounds, about 11 cycles each, paired TRBV1-TRBV30 forward primers with a C-beta reverse primer. TCRdb processed the multiplex PCR reads anew with MiXCR; each CDR3 protein has one entry. The table includes approximately 330,000 distinct CDR3 sequences, less than 70% detected once. About this clonotype itself: The antigen is undetermined. A read error may be the cause here, since a much bigger clone is one base away.

Looked up from germline, CDR1 is SGHNT and CDR2 is YYREEE (reference sequence). CDR3 length: 13 residues. This clonotype was obtained from a man in his forties with primary liver carcinoma and hepatitis B virus infection. This chain links TRBV5-4 with TRBJ1-5; D gene unclear. Sequencing used peripheral blood. This chain's CDR3 is CVSSLGINQPQHF. CDR3 bases: TGTGTCAGCAGCTTGGGTATTAATCAGCCCCAGCATTTT.